The TCR beta chain described here comes from a study of shared clonotypes between healthy human individuals. Study-level points and caveats: Rarefaction curves obtained for sorted subsets showed sequencing incomplete despite large depth. A generally larger estimated richness was seen in naive subsets than in memory subsets.

V shed 3 bases and J shed 3 bases, with 16 bases lying between them. Germline CDR1 SGDLS, CDR2 YYNGEE. The CDR3 has 15 amino acids. This table comes from immunoSEQ multiplex PCR, and its TCRdb copy is limited to in-frame clones, with some not included. This sample has millions of clones; around 95% occur once, and the top ten carry approximately 0.13%. About this clone itself: Its antigen is not known.

The sequence was collected from a man between 18 and 35 years old in good health. This rearrangement joins TRBV9 to TRBJ2-7; tentatively, D is TRBD1 (6 bases). The material sequenced was naive CD4+ T cells sorted from blood. This sample's subset: CD45RA+ positively selected. The CDR3 here is CASSGGQSPVYEQYF. The CDR3 coding sequence is TGTGCCAGCAGCGGAGGACAGTCACCCGTCTACGAGCAGTACTTC.